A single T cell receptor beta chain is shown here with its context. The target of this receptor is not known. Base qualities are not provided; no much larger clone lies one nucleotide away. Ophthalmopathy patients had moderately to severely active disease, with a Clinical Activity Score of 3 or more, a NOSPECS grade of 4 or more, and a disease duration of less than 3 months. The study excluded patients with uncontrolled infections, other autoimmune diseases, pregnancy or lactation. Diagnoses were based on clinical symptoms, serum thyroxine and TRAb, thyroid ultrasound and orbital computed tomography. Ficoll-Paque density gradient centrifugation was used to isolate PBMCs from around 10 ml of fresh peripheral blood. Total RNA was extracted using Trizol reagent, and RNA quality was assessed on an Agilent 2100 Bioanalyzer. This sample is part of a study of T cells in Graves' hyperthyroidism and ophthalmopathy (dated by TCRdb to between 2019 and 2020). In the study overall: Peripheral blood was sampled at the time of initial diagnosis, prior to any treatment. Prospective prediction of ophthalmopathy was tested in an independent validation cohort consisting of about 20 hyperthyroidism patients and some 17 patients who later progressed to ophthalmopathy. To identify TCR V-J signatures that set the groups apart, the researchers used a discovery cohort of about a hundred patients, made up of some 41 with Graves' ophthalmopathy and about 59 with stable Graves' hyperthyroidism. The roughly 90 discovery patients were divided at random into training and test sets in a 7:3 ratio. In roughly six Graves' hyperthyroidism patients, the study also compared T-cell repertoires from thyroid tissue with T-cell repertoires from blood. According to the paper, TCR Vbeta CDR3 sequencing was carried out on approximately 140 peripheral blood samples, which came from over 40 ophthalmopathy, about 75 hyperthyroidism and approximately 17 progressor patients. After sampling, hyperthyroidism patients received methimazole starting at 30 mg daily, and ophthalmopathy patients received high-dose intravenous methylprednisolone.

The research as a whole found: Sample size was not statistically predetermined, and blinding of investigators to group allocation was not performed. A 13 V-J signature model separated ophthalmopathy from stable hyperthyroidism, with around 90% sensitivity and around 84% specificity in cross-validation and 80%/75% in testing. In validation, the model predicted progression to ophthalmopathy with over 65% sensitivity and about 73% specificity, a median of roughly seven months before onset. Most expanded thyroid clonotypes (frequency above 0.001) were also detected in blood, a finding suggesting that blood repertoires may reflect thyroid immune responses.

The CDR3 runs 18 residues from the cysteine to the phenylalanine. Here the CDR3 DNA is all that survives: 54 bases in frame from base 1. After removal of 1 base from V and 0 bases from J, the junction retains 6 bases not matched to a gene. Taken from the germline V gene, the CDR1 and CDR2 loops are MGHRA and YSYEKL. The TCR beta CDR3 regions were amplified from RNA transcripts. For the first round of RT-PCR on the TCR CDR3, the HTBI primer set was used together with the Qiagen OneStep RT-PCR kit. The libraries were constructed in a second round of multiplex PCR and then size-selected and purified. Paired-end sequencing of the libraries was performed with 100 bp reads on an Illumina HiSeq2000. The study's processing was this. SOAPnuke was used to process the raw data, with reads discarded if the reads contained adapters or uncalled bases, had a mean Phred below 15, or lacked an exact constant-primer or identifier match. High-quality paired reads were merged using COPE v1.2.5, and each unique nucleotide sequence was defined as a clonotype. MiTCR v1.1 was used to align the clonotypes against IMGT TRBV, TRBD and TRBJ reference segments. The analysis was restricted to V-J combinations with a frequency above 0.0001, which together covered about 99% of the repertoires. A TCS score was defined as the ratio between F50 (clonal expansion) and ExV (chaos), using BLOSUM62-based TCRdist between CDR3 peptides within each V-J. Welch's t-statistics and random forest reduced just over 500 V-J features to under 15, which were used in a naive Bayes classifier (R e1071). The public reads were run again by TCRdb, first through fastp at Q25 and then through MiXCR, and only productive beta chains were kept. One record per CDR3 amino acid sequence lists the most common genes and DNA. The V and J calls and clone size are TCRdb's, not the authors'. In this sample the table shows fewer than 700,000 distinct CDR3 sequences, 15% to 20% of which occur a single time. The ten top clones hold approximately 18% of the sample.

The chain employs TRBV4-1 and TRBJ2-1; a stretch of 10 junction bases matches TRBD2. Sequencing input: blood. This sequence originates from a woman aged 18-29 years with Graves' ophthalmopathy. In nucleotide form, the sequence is TGCGCCAGCAGCCAAGGAGTAGCGGGAGGTATCTCCTACAATGAGCAGTTCTTC. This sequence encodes CASSQGVAGGISYNEQFF.